This T cell receptor beta chain is drawn from a study of CD8 T cells in ankylosing spondylitis. General study points: The study identified a TCR beta motif of several highly homologous variants that appeared characteristic of ankylosing spondylitis blood.

The V and J ends lost 5 bases and 7 bases respectively, with 14 bases between them. The germline CDR1 and CDR2 sequences are MNHNS and SASEGT. The CDR3 extends over 13 amino acids. TCRdb independently ran MiXCR on the 5' RACE reads; one entry per CDR3 protein. Among 300,000 to 350,000 distinct CDR3 sequences, 14% to 15% were seen once, and the ten largest hold 1.1%. Remarks on this clonotype: Its target is unknown.

What was sequenced was blood, either unsorted or a sorted T cell fraction (not recorded which). The J gene is TRBJ1-1, the V gene TRBV6-1; D ambiguous. The source of this sequence is a male donor with ankylosing spondylitis or in good health (not recorded which). The CDR3 DNA reads TGTGCCAGCAGTCGCGGGCCACCCGTTGAAGCTTTCTTT. It codes for CASSRGPPVEAFF.